Listed here is a single T cell receptor (beta chain). This entry is derived from a study of blood T cell repertoires in COVID-19. Whole-study context: The cDNA or gDNA used as material had been derived from T cells, B-cell-depleted T cells, or PBMCs.

V shed 3 bases and J 3 bases; nucleotides not matched to a gene: 3. CDR3 size: 14 residues. From germline, CDR1 is MNHEY and CDR2 SMNVEV (reference sequence). Libraries were prepared by immunoSEQ multiplex PCR; TCRdb keeps only in-frame clonotypes and omits some of them. The repertoire has more than 30,000 clones, around 95% of them found once; the top ten carry approximately 4.2%. The receptor's source is a human donor with active COVID-19. The donor label of this sample is uncertain. This rearrangement joins TRBV27 to TRBJ2-7, with 9 nucleotides matching TRBD1. The sequenced material came from peripheral blood. The CDR3 nucleotides are TGTGCCAGCAGTTTCGGGACAGGGTACTACGAGCAGTACTTC. This encodes CASSFGTGYYEQYF.